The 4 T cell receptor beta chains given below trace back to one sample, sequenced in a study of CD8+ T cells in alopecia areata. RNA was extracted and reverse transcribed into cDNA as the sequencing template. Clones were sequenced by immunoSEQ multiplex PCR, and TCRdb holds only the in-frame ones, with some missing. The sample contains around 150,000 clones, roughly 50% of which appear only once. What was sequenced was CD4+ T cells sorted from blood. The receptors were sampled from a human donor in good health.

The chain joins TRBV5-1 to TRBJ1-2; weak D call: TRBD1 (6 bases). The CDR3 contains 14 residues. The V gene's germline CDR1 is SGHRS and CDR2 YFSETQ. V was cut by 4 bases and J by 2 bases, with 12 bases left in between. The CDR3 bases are TGCGCCAGCAGCGGGGGGCAGGCAAACTATGGCTACACCTTC. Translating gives CASSGGQANYGYTF.

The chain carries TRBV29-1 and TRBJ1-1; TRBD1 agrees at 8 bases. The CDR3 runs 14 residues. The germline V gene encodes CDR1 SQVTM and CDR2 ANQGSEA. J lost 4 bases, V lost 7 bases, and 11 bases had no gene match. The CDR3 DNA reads TGCAGCGCTCGACAGGGGATAGGTGGCACTGAAGCTTTCTTT. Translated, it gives CSARQGIGGTEAFF.

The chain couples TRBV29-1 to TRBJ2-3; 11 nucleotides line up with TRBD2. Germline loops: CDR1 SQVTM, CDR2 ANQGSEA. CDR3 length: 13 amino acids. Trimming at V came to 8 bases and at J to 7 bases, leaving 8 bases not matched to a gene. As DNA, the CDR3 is TGCAGCTCCACTTTGACTAGCGGGAATACGCAGTATTTT. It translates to CSSTLTSGNTQYF.

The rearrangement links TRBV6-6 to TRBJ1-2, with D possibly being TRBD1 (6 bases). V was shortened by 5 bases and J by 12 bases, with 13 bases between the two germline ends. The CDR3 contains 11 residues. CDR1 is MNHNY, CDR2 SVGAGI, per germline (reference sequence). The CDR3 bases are TGTGCCAGCAGTCAGACAGGCCTAAACACCTTC. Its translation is CASSQTGLNTF.